The rows below give T cell receptor beta chains drawn from one sample of a study of hypomethylating agent response in myelodysplastic syndrome. The data were produced by immunoSEQ multiplex PCR, yet TCRdb's version contains in-frame clones alone and is incomplete. Of several thousand clones in the sample, 82% were seen once. Sequenced here: bone marrow, sampled before or after starting hypomethylating agent treatment for myelodysplastic syndrome (not recorded which). All receptors come from a human donor with myelodysplastic syndrome. Each CDR3 is given with its conserved first and last residue. D genes are given only for firm matches. Part of the rows lack a size; the others show once, few, many or a class for expanded clones.

v_gene,abundance,j_gene,d_gene,CDR3nt,CDR3aa
TRBV28,-,TRBJ1-1,-,TGTGCCAGCAGTTTTATCATTACGAACACTGAAGCTTTCTTT,CASSFIITNTEAFF
TRBV7-3,-,TRBJ2-2,TRBD2,TGTGCCAGCAGCTTAAATAGCGGGAGAGCACCCGGGGAGCTGTTTTTT,CASSLNSGRAPGELFF
TRBV27,-,TRBJ2-3,-,-,CASSTSIAGTDTQYF
TRBV4-1,few,TRBJ2-7,-,TGCGCCAGCAGCCCCAGCTACGGGTCCTACGAGCAGTACTTC,CASSPSYGSYEQYF
TRBV28,-,TRBJ2-3,TRBD2,TGTGCCAGCAGTCCGGGACTAGCGGGACCCCTCGAGGCTACGCAGTATTTT,CASSPGLAGPLEATQYF
TRBV6-5,once,TRBJ2-6,-,TGTGCCAGCAGTTACAGGGTCTCTGGGGCCAACGTCCTGACTTTC,CASSYRVSGANVLTF
TRBV9,-,TRBJ2-2,-,TGTGCCAGCAGCGTACAGGCAGCGAACACCGGGGAGCTGTTTTTT,CASSVQAANTGELFF
TRBV5-1,-,TRBJ2-7,-,TGCGCCAGCAGCTTGGCGGGGGGCCGAACCTACGAGCAGTACTTC,CASSLAGGRTYEQYF
TRBV19,-,TRBJ2-1,-,TGTGCCAGTAGTATAGGAGGTTCGGGGCTCTCTAATGAGCAGTTCTTC,CASSIGGSGLSNEQFF
TRBV12-5,-,TRBJ2-1,TRBD1,TGTGCTAGTGCCTTCGGGACAGGGTATTCCAATGAGCAGTTCTTC,CASAFGTGYSNEQFF
TRBV9,-,TRBJ2-2,-,TGTGCCAGCAGCTCAATTCAGAACACCGGGGAGCTGTTTTTT,CASSSIQNTGELFF
TRBV10-1,-,TRBJ1-2,-,TGCGCCAGCAGTGGGACCTGGGGCATCGATGGCTACACCTTC,CASSGTWGIDGYTF
TRBV28,-,TRBJ2-7,-,TGTGCCATCAAGGGGACCATAGGATCCTACGAGCAGTACTTC,CAIKGTIGSYEQYF
TRBV4-1,-,TRBJ2-5,-,TGCGCCAGCAGCCCCGGAGGGGATGAGACCCAGTACTTC,CASSPGGDETQYF
TRBV28,-,TRBJ1-2,-,TGTGCCAGCAGTTTATGGGAAGCATCCTATGGCTACACCTTC,CASSLWEASYGYTF
TRBV5-5,-,TRBJ2-5,-,TGTGCCAGCAGCTTGGGTGGGGGGCAGGTTGAGACCCAGTACTTC,CASSLGGGQVETQYF
TRBV4-3,once,TRBJ2-7,-,TGCGCCAGCAGCCAAGAGCGGAGCTCCTACGAGCAGTACTTC,CASSQERSSYEQYF
TRBV11-3,-,TRBJ2-7,TRBD2,TGTGCCAGCAGCTTGGCAGGACTAGCGGGAGCTTACGAGCAGTACTTC,CASSLAGLAGAYEQYF
TRBV28,-,TRBJ1-5,-,TGTGCCAGCAGTTTAGGTCGGTTTAGCAATCAGCCCCAGCATTTT,CASSLGRFSNQPQHF
TRBV5-4,-,TRBJ2-1,-,TGTGCCAGCAGCCTACAGGGGGGGACCTACAATGAGCAGTTCTTC,CASSLQGGTYNEQFF
TRBV4-1,-,TRBJ2-3,TRBD2,TGCGCCAGCAGCCAAGATCCTCCGGGGGGGGCCACAGATACGCAGTATTTT,CASSQDPPGGATDTQYF
TRBV7-3,-,TRBJ2-5,TRBD1,TGTGCCAGCAGCTTCACAGGGGGAGAGACCCAGTACTTC,CASSFTGGETQYF
TRBV29-1,-,TRBJ1-1,-,TGCAGCGTTGTGGACGGCGGGGACACTGAAGCTTTCTTT,CSVVDGGDTEAFF
TRBV10-3,-,TRBJ2-5,-,TGTGCCATCAGTTCCACAATGGGGGACTTGAAAGAGACCCAGTACTTC,CAISSTMGDLKETQYF
TRBV4-2,-,TRBJ2-3,TRBD2,TGTGCCAGCAGCCGCGGGACTAGCGGGTCAGATACGCAGTATTTT,CASSRGTSGSDTQYF
TRBV6-1,-,TRBJ2-2,-,TGTGCCAGCAGTGAGGCAGGGTCCCTCACCGGGGAGCTGTTTTTT,CASSEAGSLTGELFF
TRBV4-1,-,TRBJ2-2,-,TGCGCCAGCAGCAAAAGAAGAGGGGTTACCGGGGAGCTGTTTTTT,CASSKRRGVTGELFF
TRBV11-2,-,TRBJ2-1,TRBD2,TGTGCCAGCAGCTTAGAGGCCTGGGGGGGATCTTTAGATGAGCAGTTCTTC,CASSLEAWGGSLDEQFF
TRBV5-8,-,TRBJ1-1,-,TGTGCCAGCAGCTTGGTGCCGGAGACTGAAGCTTTCTTT,CASSLVPETEAFF
TRBV5-1,-,TRBJ2-1,-,TGCGCCAGCAGCGTAGGATTAGGAGCTCATGGGAATGAGCAGTTCTTC,CASSVGLGAHGNEQFF
TRBV7-6,-,TRBJ1-1,TRBD1,TGTGCCAGCAGCCGAGACCAAACAGGGGGCACTGAAGCTTTCTTT,CASSRDQTGGTEAFF
TRBV2,once,TRBJ2-3,-,TGTGCCAGCGTCATGACAAGCCTAGGGCAGACAGATACGCAGTATTTT,CASVMTSLGQTDTQYF
TRBV11-1,-,TRBJ1-2,TRBD1,TGTGCCAGCAGCCCTCGACAGGGGGTGTATGGCTACACCTTC,CASSPRQGVYGYTF
TRBV13,-,TRBJ1-4,-,TGTGCCAGCAGCCCCGGGTCTTCCGGAAAACTGTTTTTT,CASSPGSSGKLFF
TRBV6-6,-,TRBJ2-2,-,TGTGCCAGCAGGGACCGGATTGACACCGGGGAGCTGTTTTTT,CASRDRIDTGELFF
TRBV28,-,TRBJ2-2,-,TGTGCCAGCACGGGGGCCTGGAAGGCCGGGGAGCTGTTTTTT,CASTGAWKAGELFF
TRBV15,-,TRBJ1-1,-,TGTGCCACCAGCAGAGATATGAGGGTTACTGAAGCTTTCTTT,CATSRDMRVTEAFF
TRBV5-5,-,TRBJ1-5,-,TGTGCCAGCAGCTTGGTCGTGGGGCAGGGCAATCAGCCCCAGCATTTT,CASSLVVGQGNQPQHF
TRBV6-1,once,TRBJ1-3,TRBD1,TGTGCCAGCAGTGAAGGCTGGACAGGTGGAAACACCATATATTTT,CASSEGWTGGNTIYF
TRBV7-3,-,TRBJ2-3,-,TGTGCCAGCAGCTTACTTGGAAGCACAGATACGCAGTATTTT,CASSLLGSTDTQYF
TRBV9,once,TRBJ1-4,-,TGTGCCAGCAGCGTAGGCGGGGGCAATGAAAAACTGTTTTTT,CASSVGGGNEKLFF
TRBV4-2,-,TRBJ2-3,TRBD2,TGTGCCAGCGCGAGCGGGATAACAGATACGCAGTATTTT,CASASGITDTQYF
TRBV4-1,-,TRBJ1-2,-,TGCGCCAGCAGCCAAGAACTGTACTATGGCTACACCTTC,CASSQELYYGYTF
TRBV11-2,-,TRBJ2-1,-,TGTGCCAGCAGCTTAGGACATGAGCAGTTCTTC,CASSLGHEQFF
TRBV28,-,TRBJ1-5,-,TGTGCCTCCAGCGCAGGGAATCAGCCCCAGCATTTT,CASSAGNQPQHF
TRBV5-1,-,TRBJ2-7,-,TGCGCCAGCAGCCCCCCTGGTTCCTTCGAGCAGTACTTC,CASSPPGSFEQYF
TRBV30,-,TRBJ1-5,-,TGTGCCTGGACAGGGGGCAATCAGCCCCAGCATTTT,CAWTGGNQPQHF
TRBV7-2,-,TRBJ2-7,-,TGTGCCAGCCGTTCCGGTACGGCGACTCACGAGCAGTACTTC,CASRSGTATHEQYF
TRBV19,-,TRBJ1-1,TRBD1,TGTGCCAGTAGTACCCTACGGACAGGTATGAACACTGAAGCTTTCTTT,CASSTLRTGMNTEAFF
TRBV7-9,-,TRBJ2-7,-,TGTGCCAGCAGCGACTTCCGGGTCCCAGACTACGAGCAGTACTTC,CASSDFRVPDYEQYF
TRBV7-8,once,TRBJ2-2,-,TGTGCCAGCAGCTTAATCCAGGGACCCACCGGGGAGCTGTTTTTT,CASSLIQGPTGELFF
TRBV28,-,TRBJ2-7,TRBD2,TGTGCCAGCAACCCAGCGGGAGGGCTAAGGGAGCAGTACTTC,CASNPAGGLREQYF
TRBV7-9,-,TRBJ2-3,-,TGTGCCAGCAGCGCGCGACAGGCCCAAGAGACCACAGATACGCAGTATTTT,CASSARQAQETTDTQYF
TRBV10-1,-,TRBJ2-3,-,TGCGCCAGCAGTGGGGGAAATACGCAGTATTTT,CASSGGNTQYF